A selection of T cell receptor beta chains follows, all from one sample in a study of blood T cell repertoires in COVID-19. Sequenced by immunoSEQ multiplex PCR; TCRdb stores in-frame clones only, minus some. Among about 150,000 clones listed, about four fifths were seen once. Material: peripheral blood. The receptor source for this set is a man between 18 and 35 years old with active or convalescent COVID-19. CDR3s include the opening cysteine and the closing phenylalanine or tryptophan. Each record gives: D gene, V gene, clone size, J gene, CDR3 DNA, CDR3 protein. The D gene is left open where the match is weak. Some rows have no size entry. The others give once, few or many, or a class for an expanded clone.

D: TRBD2; V: TRBV15; size: -; J: TRBJ2-3; DNA: TGTGCCACCAGCAGAGATCGGGGGAGGGCCACAGATACGCAGTATTTT; CDR3: CATSRDRGRATDTQYF
D: -; V: TRBV18; size: -; J: TRBJ1-2; DNA: TGTGCCAGCTCACCATTGGGGCAGGAGCCTATCTATGGCTACACCTTC; CDR3: CASSPLGQEPIYGYTF
D: -; V: TRBV5-6; size: -; J: TRBJ1-2; DNA: TGTGCCAGCAGCCGTGAGGCGGGCAGGGGCTATGGCTACACCTTC; CDR3: CASSREAGRGYGYTF
D: -; V: TRBV6-5; size: few; J: TRBJ1-5; DNA: TGTGCCAGCAGTTCACTAAATAGCAATCAGCCCCAGCATTTT; CDR3: CASSSLNSNQPQHF
D: TRBD1; V: TRBV30; size: once; J: TRBJ1-5; DNA: TGTGCCTGGAGTGCCGGGACAGGCTTAATTGCCCCTAATCAGCCCCAGCATTTT; CDR3: CAWSAGTGLIAPNQPQHF
D: TRBD2; V: TRBV7-2; size: -; J: TRBJ2-1; DNA: TGTGCCAGCAGCTTCCTCCCAGCGGGAGGTAGAGGCGATGAGCAGTTCTTC; CDR3: CASSFLPAGGRGDEQFF
D: TRBD2; V: TRBV3-1/TRBV3-2; size: -; J: TRBJ2-5; DNA: TGTGCCAGCAGCCAAGATTATAGCGGGGGGCGGACCCAGTACTTC; CDR3: CASSQDYSGGRTQYF
D: TRBD2; V: TRBV9; size: few; J: TRBJ2-5; DNA: TGTGCCAGCAGCGTAGTACCCGGGCTAGCGGGAGTAGAGACCCAGTACTTC; CDR3: CASSVVPGLAGVETQYF
D: TRBD1; V: TRBV29-1; size: -; J: TRBJ1-1; DNA: TGCAGCGTACGACAGGGGATGAACACTGAAGCTTTCTTT; CDR3: CSVRQGMNTEAFF
D: TRBD1; V: TRBV4-1; size: -; J: TRBJ2-5; DNA: TGCGCCAGCAGCCATGAAGAGGGGGCGCGGGAGACCCAGTACTTC; CDR3: CASSHEEGARETQYF
D: TRBD2; V: TRBV11-2; size: once; J: TRBJ2-1; DNA: TGTGCCAGCAGCTTCCATGCCGGGACTAGCGGACCCAATGAGCAGTTCTTC; CDR3: CASSFHAGTSGPNEQFF
D: -; V: TRBV30; size: -; J: TRBJ2-7; DNA: TGTGCCTTGAGTACGGTTTCCTACGAGCAGTACTTC; CDR3: CALSTVSYEQYF
D: TRBD1; V: TRBV5-1; size: once; J: TRBJ1-5; DNA: TGCGCCAGCCCTATGTCCTTGGCGGGACAGGGAAATAGCAATCAGCCCCAGCATTTT; CDR3: CASPMSLAGQGNSNQPQHF
D: -; V: TRBV25-1; size: -; J: TRBJ2-1; DNA: TGTGCCAGCACCGGGATGGGGGCATACAATGAGCAGTTCTTC; CDR3: CASTGMGAYNEQFF
D: -; V: TRBV6-5; size: -; J: TRBJ1-2; DNA: TGTGCCAGCAGTTACTCCCGGGGGGCTGGCTACACCTTC; CDR3: CASSYSRGAGYTF
D: TRBD1; V: TRBV18; size: -; J: TRBJ1-4; DNA: TGTGCCAGCTCACCAGCCAGGGACAGCTCTAATGAAAAACTGTTTTTT; CDR3: CASSPARDSSNEKLFF
D: -; V: TRBV2; size: -; J: TRBJ2-3; DNA: TGTGCCAGCACTTGGTCATTGGGAAGGGGTACGCAGTATTTT; CDR3: CASTWSLGRGTQYF
D: TRBD2; V: TRBV6-2/TRBV6-3; size: -; J: TRBJ2-1; DNA: TGTGCCAGCAGCCGACTAGCGATCGGATCCTACAATGAGCAGTTCTTC; CDR3: CASSRLAIGSYNEQFF
D: -; V: TRBV10-3; size: once; J: TRBJ1-4; DNA: TGTGCCATCAGTGCACAGGGAGTTGAAAAACTGTTTTTT; CDR3: CAISAQGVEKLFF
D: -; V: TRBV4-1; size: -; J: TRBJ2-5; DNA: TGCGCCAGCAGCCAAGGAAGGGGTCGATACCAAGAGACCCAGTACTTC; CDR3: CASSQGRGRYQETQYF
D: TRBD1; V: TRBV10-1; size: -; J: TRBJ2-7; DNA: TGCGCCAGCAGTGAGGCTGACAGGGGGCTAGCGTTC; CDR3: CASSEADRGLAF
D: TRBD2; V: TRBV6-2/TRBV6-3; size: -; J: TRBJ2-1; DNA: TGTGCCAGCAGTTCCGGGGGGTCCTACAATGAGCAGTTCTTC; CDR3: CASSSGGSYNEQFF
D: TRBD1; V: TRBV4-1; size: -; J: TRBJ2-2; DNA: TGCGCCAGCAGCCAAGATAACAGGGGGCGGACCGGGGAGCTGTTTTTT; CDR3: CASSQDNRGRTGELFF
D: -; V: TRBV5-4; size: -; J: TRBJ2-1; DNA: TGTGCCAGCAGCTTGAAGGTGTCTAGTCCGGATGAGCAGTTCTTC; CDR3: CASSLKVSSPDEQFF
D: TRBD1; V: TRBV11-2; size: -; J: TRBJ2-5; DNA: TGTGCCAGCAGCTTTTCCGGGTCGACAGGGGGAGAGACCCAGTACTTC; CDR3: CASSFSGSTGGETQYF
D: -; V: TRBV3-1/TRBV3-2; size: -; J: TRBJ1-5; DNA: TGTGCCAGCAGCCAAGGACCAGGTTCTCAGCCCCAGCATTTT; CDR3: CASSQGPGSQPQHF
D: -; V: TRBV11-2; size: -; J: TRBJ2-1; DNA: TGTGCCAGCAGCTTAAGGTTTCTAGGCGGGGCAGACAATGAGCAGTTCTTC; CDR3: CASSLRFLGGADNEQFF
D: -; V: TRBV4-3; size: -; J: TRBJ2-5; DNA: TGCGCCAGCAGCCTCCGGTCCCAAGAGACCCAGTACTTC; CDR3: CASSLRSQETQYF
D: -; V: TRBV11-2; size: -; J: TRBJ1-2; DNA: TGTGCCAGCAGCCTCGCGGGAGGTCCGGGCTACACCTTC; CDR3: CASSLAGGPGYTF
D: -; V: TRBV19; size: -; J: TRBJ2-1; DNA: TGTGCCAGTGGCCCGGGAAAACAGGGCAATGAGCAGTTCTTC; CDR3: CASGPGKQGNEQFF
D: TRBD1; V: TRBV2; size: -; J: TRBJ1-2; DNA: TGTGCCAGCAGCCCGGACAGGGGCGGCTACACCTTC; CDR3: CASSPDRGGYTF
D: TRBD1; V: TRBV5-1; size: -; J: TRBJ2-6; DNA: TGCGCCAGCAGCTTGGCCGGGACAGCCGGCTCTGGGGCCAACGTCCTGACTTTC; CDR3: CASSLAGTAGSGANVLTF
D: TRBD1; V: TRBV4-3; size: few; J: TRBJ1-5; DNA: TGCGCCAGCAGCCAAAGGACAGGTAATCAGCCCCAGCATTTT; CDR3: CASSQRTGNQPQHF
D: -; V: TRBV6-5; size: -; J: TRBJ2-1; DNA: TGTGCCAGCAGACCAGGCGGACTAAACAATGAGCAGTTCTTC; CDR3: CASRPGGLNNEQFF
D: TRBD2; V: TRBV2; size: -; J: TRBJ2-3; DNA: TGTGCCAGCAGGGGGACTATCACAGATACGCAGTATTTT; CDR3: CASRGTITDTQYF